These 25 T cell receptor beta chains were sequenced from one sample in a study of T cells in Graves' hyperthyroidism and ophthalmopathy. The source material, RNA transcripts, was used to amplify TCR beta CDR3 regions. Initially, a first-round RT-PCR of the TCR CDR3 employed the HTBI primer set. TCRdb re-analysed the multiplex PCR reads in MiXCR, keeping a single row per CDR3 protein. Of 370,000 or so distinct CDR3 sequences in the sample, 20% to 30% were seen once. Sequences were obtained from blood. These receptors came from a man aged 50-60 years with Graves' hyperthyroidism.

There are many counts of this clonotype. This chain connects TRBV19 to TRBJ1-1; D might be TRBD1 (5 bases). This CDR3 region has 11 residues. Germline CDR1 is LNHDA and CDR2 is SQIVND (reference sequence). V was cut by 6 bases and J by 3 bases, with 5 bases left in between. The CDR3: CASSRDTEAFF. The CDR3 DNA is TGTGCCAGTAGCAGGGACACTGAAGCTTTCTTT.

This chain links TRBV4-1 with TRBJ1-5; no reliable D call. Trimming cost V 0 bases and J 7 bases, with 4 bases left between them. The CDR3 length is 12 residues. CDR1 and CDR2 from the germline V gene are MGHRA and YSYEKL. CDR3: CASSQDGQPQHF. The CDR3 coding sequence is TGCGCCAGCAGCCAAGATGGCCAGCCCCAGCATTTT.

This CDR3 is CSVPQGYEQYF. For the CDR3, the DNA is TGCAGTGTCCCACAGGGTTACGAGCAGTACTTC. The chain couples TRBV20-1 to TRBJ2-7; D is perhaps TRBD1 (6 bases). CDR3 length: 11 residues. The ends were cut back, 7 bases at V and 4 bases at J, with 11 bases in the middle. CDR1 and CDR2 (germline): DFQATT, SNEGSKA (reference sequence).

This clonotype has a handful of counts. The chain uses TRBV30 and TRBJ2-1, with no clear D. CDR3 length: 13 residues. CDR1 is GTSNPN and CDR2 is SVGIG in the germline V gene (reference sequence). V was trimmed by 3 bases and J by 9 bases, leaving 15 bases between them. CDR3 DNA: TGTGCCTGGAGCCCGGGCCTCCGGCCTGAGCAGTTCTTC. Its protein is CAWSPGLRPEQFF.

This clonotype was seen only once. The V and J genes are TRBV20-1 and TRBJ2-5; D may match TRBD1 or TRBD2 (5 bases each). The V end lost 5 bases, the J end lost 2 bases, and 15 bases lay between the germline ends. The CDR3 contains 14 residues. Germline CDR1 and CDR2: DFQATT and SNEGSKA (reference sequence). The CDR3 DNA reads TGCAGTGCTTATTCCGGGGCTACACAAGAGACCCAGTACTTC. Its protein is CSAYSGATQETQYF.

This clonotype turned up a few times. The chain employs TRBV14 and TRBJ1-1, with D possibly matching TRBD1 (5 bases). In germline, CDR1 is SGHDN, CDR2 FVKESK. This CDR3 is 14 amino acids long. The V end lost 2 bases, the J end lost 2 bases, and 9 bases lay between the germline ends. CDR3: CASSQKWGNTEAFF. For the CDR3, the DNA is TGTGCCAGCAGCCAAAAATGGGGCAACACTGAAGCTTTCTTT. Combining the CDR3 with reference TRBV14 and TRBJ1-1 gives the whole variable domain EAGVTQFPSHSVIEKGQTVTLRCDPISGHDNLYWYRRVMGKEIKFLLHFVKESKQDESGMPNNRFLAERTGGTYSTLKVQPAELEDSGVYFCASSQKWGNTEAFFGQGTRLTVV.

This clonotype occurred a few times. The rearrangement links TRBV29-1 to TRBJ2-7; 9 positions agree with TRBD1. The V and J ends lost 6 bases and 3 bases, in that order; junction bases with no gene match: 6. Germline V gene sequence: CDR1 SQVTM, CDR2 ANQGSEA. This CDR3 has 13 amino acids. This chain's CDR3 is CSVLLTGGYEQYF. As DNA, the CDR3 is TGCAGCGTGCTACTGACAGGGGGCTACGAGCAGTACTTC.

The rearrangement links TRBV5-1 to TRBJ1-1, with 7 bases that match TRBD1. Losses at the gene ends were 4 bases for V and 5 bases for J; bases not matched to a gene: 17. This CDR3 is built from 17 residues. Germline V gives CDR1 SGHRS, CDR2 YFSETQ. The CDR3 region has the DNA TGCGCCAGCAGCCCCCAGGGGGGGGCCAGGGAGTGGACTGAAGCTTTCTTT. It is translated as CASSPQGGAREWTEAFF.

The chain links TRBV7-8 to TRBJ1-1; D uncertain. V dropped 6 bases and J dropped 3 bases, with 5 bases sitting between them. CDR1 and CDR2 (germline): SGHVS, FQNEAQ. This CDR3 comprises 11 residues. The CDR3 loop reads CASREYTEAFF. CDR3 nucleotides: TGTGCCAGCAGAGAATACACTGAAGCTTTCTTT.

This chain connects TRBV29-1 to TRBJ2-1; maybe TRBD2 (8 bases). Germline V CDR1 and CDR2: SQVTM, ANQGSEA. V was shortened by 7 bases and J by 8 bases, with 18 bases between the two germline ends. This CDR3 spans 13 amino acids. CDR3 protein: CSASGRGHYEQFF. The CDR3 region has the DNA TGCAGCGCCTCCGGGAGGGGGCACTATGAGCAGTTCTTC.

This chain uses TRBV6-1 with TRBJ2-2; 7 bases line up with TRBD2. From germline, CDR1 is MNHNS and CDR2 SASEGT. J lost 4 bases, V lost 10 bases, and 12 bases had no gene match. CDR3 length: 15 residues. CDR3 coding DNA: TGTGCCACCTACCCTCTTGGGGGGGTCACCGGGGAGCTGTTTTTT. Its protein is CATYPLGGVTGELFF.

This clonotype was seen a handful of times. This chain links TRBV7-2 with TRBJ2-7; D is ambiguous. V shed 4 bases and J shed 6 bases, with 7 bases lying between them. Germline CDR1 and CDR2: SGHTA and FQGNSA. The CDR3 is 11 residues long. The CDR3 DNA sequence: TGTGCCAGCAGCTCCGGCTGCGAGCAGTACTTC. As protein: CASSSGCEQYF.

This clonotype has at least ten counts. The chain combines TRBV20-1 with TRBJ2-7; 10 positions match TRBD1. CDR1 is DFQATT and CDR2 is SNEGSKA in the germline V gene (reference sequence). The CDR3 is 15 residues long. The J segment lost 5 bases and the V segment lost 6 bases, leaving 13 bases of the junction unmatched. DNA of the CDR3: TGCAGTGCACCCGATCCGACAGGGGGCAAGGACGAGCAGTACTTC. Protein product: CSAPDPTGGKDEQYF.

This clonotype was picked up a small number of times. The chain uses TRBV14 and TRBJ2-7, with 11 nucleotides matching TRBD2. This CDR3 region has 17 residues. After removal of 4 bases from V and 4 bases from J, the junction contained 12 bases not matched to a gene. Germline-derived CDR1 and CDR2 are SGHDN and FVKESK. The CDR3 DNA is TGTGCCAGCAGCCGACCCTTCGGTAGCGGGAGGGTGTACGAGCAGTACTTC. Its protein product is CASSRPFGSGRVYEQYF.

The chain joins TRBV28 to TRBJ2-1; 11 positions agree with TRBD2. CDR3 size: 15 residues. Germline values: CDR1 MDHEN, CDR2 SYDVKM. V shed 5 bases, J shed 5 bases, and the junction held 5 bases outside the gene matches. CDR3 sequence reads: CASSIRTSGHNEQFF. The DNA of the CDR3 is TGTGCCAGCAGTATAAGGACTAGCGGGCACAATGAGCAGTTCTTC.

This clonotype showed up many times. V and J are TRBV6-1 and TRBJ2-7; 9 positions agree with TRBD1. The trim removed 6 bases at V and 9 bases at J, leaving 9 bases unmatched. The CDR3 loop spans 13 amino acids. The germline gives CDR1 MNHNS, CDR2 SASEGT. The DNA for the CDR3 is TGTGCCAGCAGCATAACAGGGGGCGCCGGGCAGTACTTC. Its translation: CASSITGGAGQYF.

This clonotype came up many times. The chain joins TRBV5-1 to TRBJ2-3; D not certain. This CDR3 is 13 amino acids long. Germline CDR1 is SGHRS and CDR2 is YFSETQ. Trimming stripped 3 bases from V and 1 base from J, with 6 bases between. The CDR3 DNA follows: TGCGCCAGCAGCTCCGACGGCACAGATACGCAGTATTTT. It specifies CASSSDGTDTQYF.

The V gene is TRBV3-1, the J gene TRBJ1-2; the match to TRBD1 covers 8 bases. J gave up 6 bases and V 1 base, and 4 bases lay outside the gene matches. CDR1 and CDR2 (germline): LGHDT, YNNKEL (reference sequence). The CDR3 totals 14 residues. For the CDR3, the DNA is TGTGCCAGCAGCCAAGTGTGGACAGGGAATGGCTACACCTTC. It yields the protein CASSQVWTGNGYTF.

The chain employs TRBV6-6 and TRBJ2-7; D uncertain. The germline V gene encodes CDR1 MNHNY and CDR2 SVGAGI (reference sequence). The CDR3 sequence is 14 residues long. The V end was cut by 2 bases, the J end by 2 bases, with 10 bases between. The CDR3 reads CASSYTTKAYEQYF. The DNA of the CDR3 is TGTGCCAGCAGTTACACGACCAAAGCCTACGAGCAGTACTTC.

This clonotype was counted at least ten times. V and J are TRBV5-1 and TRBJ2-3; D is possibly TRBD1 or TRBD2 (5 bases each). V was clipped by 4 bases and J by 0 bases, with 9 bases between them. Germline assignment: CDR1 SGHRS and CDR2 YFSETQ. CDR3 length: 14 amino acids. The CDR3 DNA sequence: TGCGCCAGCAGCCGGGACGCGAGCACAGATACGCAGTATTTT. Translation gives CASSRDASTDTQYF. The complete variable domain, with remaining parts taken from reference TRBV5-1 and TRBJ2-3, reads KAGVTQTPRYLIKTRGQQVTLSCSPISGHRSVSWYQQTPGQGLQFLFEYFSETQRNKGNFPGRFSGRQFSNSRSEMNVSTLELGDSALYLCASSRDASTDTQYFGPGTRLTVL.

With respect to this clonotype: The junction departs from the called germline gene at one end, perhaps through a read error. This chain joins TRBV7-7 and TRBJ2-7; 9 nucleotides line up with TRBD2. CDR1 SSHAT and CDR2 FNYEAQ come from the germline V gene (reference sequence). This CDR3 contains 15 residues. CDR3 amino acids: CASSLVSSGTYEQDF. The CDR3 region has the DNA TGTGCTAGCAGCTTAGTTTCTAGCGGGACTTACGAGCAGGACTTC.

This clonotype was counted at least ten times. This chain links TRBV5-1 with TRBJ2-1; TRBD1 is a possible D gene (6 bases). This CDR3 spans 18 amino acids. The germline gives CDR1 SGHRS, CDR2 YFSETQ. Trimming took off 1 base at V and 1 base at J, with 18 bases between the two ends. The CDR3 DNA is TGCGCCAGCAGCTTGAGGTCCCAGGGGCCTCCATCCTACAATGAGCAGTTCTTC. Encoded protein: CASSLRSQGPPSYNEQFF.

This chain links TRBV7-9 with TRBJ2-5; perhaps TRBD2 as D (6 bases). Germline loops: CDR1 SEHNR, CDR2 FQNEAQ (reference sequence). This CDR3 region has 13 residues. Trimming shortened V by 5 bases and J by 4 bases, and 11 bases separated the two germline ends. The CDR3 DNA sequence: TGTGCCAGCAGCGGCGGGACCGGAGAGACCCAGTACTTC. Encoded protein: CASSGGTGETQYF.

The rearrangement joins TRBV28 to TRBJ2-7; D remains unclear. V was shortened by 6 bases and J by 2 bases, with 14 bases between the two germline ends. Germline V gene lookup returns CDR1 MDHEN and CDR2 SYDVKM. CDR3 length equals 14 residues. CDR3 coding DNA: TGTGCCAGCAGCCCGCCAGGCGGTACCTACGAGCAGTACTTC. Translated: CASSPPGGTYEQYF.

This clonotype showed up just a few times. The genes are TRBV11-2 and TRBJ2-5; D not resolved. Deletions cut 0 bases from V and 2 bases from J, with 19 bases between. The CDR3 spans 18 residues. CDR1 is SGHAT and CDR2 is FQNNGV in the germline V gene. DNA of the CDR3: TGTGCCAGCAGCTTAGAAGGTCCGGCGGTCCTAGGGCAAGAGACCCAGTACTTC. Translated: CASSLEGPAVLGQETQYF.